The 29 T cell receptor beta chains below were found in one sample sequenced in a study of blood T cell repertoires in COVID-19. Profiling relied on immunoSEQ multiplex PCR, and the TCRdb table lists in-frame clones only, not all of them. Among roughly 440,000 clones listed, 88% were seen once. Sequencing input: peripheral blood. These receptors were obtained from a woman aged 45-60 years with COVID-19, enrolled during active disease.

This rearrangement joins TRBV28 to TRBJ1-1; 7 bases fit TRBD1. Trimming took 7 bases from V and 3 from J; bases not matched to a gene: 8. CDR1 is MDHEN and CDR2 is SYDVKM in the germline V gene. The CDR3 loop spans 14 amino acids. CDR3 nucleotides: TGTGCCAGCACATTACCCAGGGGGGACACTGAAGCTTTCTTT. Amino acids: CASTLPRGDTEAFF.

The chain is built from TRBV11-1 and TRBJ2-7, with D perhaps TRBD2 (6 bases). The CDR3 has 14 residues. Trimming removed 5 bases from V and 2 bases from J, with 13 bases in between. CDR1 is SGHAT and CDR2 is FQDESV in the germline V gene (reference sequence). DNA for the CDR3: TGTGCCAGCAGCCTACCGGGACTGACCTACGAGCAGTACTTC. Amino acid sequence: CASSLPGLTYEQYF.

This chain uses TRBV9 with TRBJ2-3; D is possibly TRBD2 (5 bases). Germline CDR1 SGDLS, CDR2 YYNGEE. This CDR3 is 16 amino acids long. V lost 2 bases and J lost 1, with 14 bases in between. The CDR3 loop is CASSVGVGGRTDTQYF. The CDR3 coding sequence is TGTGCCAGCAGCGTTGGGGTTGGAGGACGCACAGATACGCAGTATTTT.

This chain connects TRBV5-6 to TRBJ2-3, with 8 bases matching TRBD2. V dropped 0 bases and J dropped 2; count of bases not matched to a gene: 2. Looked up from germline, CDR1 is SGHDT and CDR2 is YYEEEE. This CDR3 is 15 amino acids long. The CDR3 region is CASSLVAGSTDTQYF. The DNA for the CDR3 is TGTGCCAGCAGCTTGGTAGCGGGGTCCACAGATACGCAGTATTTT.

V and J are TRBV28 and TRBJ1-1, with a tentative D call TRBD1 (6 bases). This CDR3 spans 14 amino acids. The V gene lost 6 bases and the J gene lost 0 bases, with 11 bases spanning the gap. Germline V lookup: CDR1 MDHEN, CDR2 SYDVKM. This CDR3 reads CASSWGQMNTEAFF. The CDR3 DNA sequence: TGTGCCAGCAGCTGGGGGCAGATGAACACTGAAGCTTTCTTT.

The chain joins TRBV30 to TRBJ2-7, with D possibly matching TRBD1 (5 bases). This CDR3 is built from 14 residues. V lost 2 bases to trimming and J lost 1 base, with 12 bases between them. Germline V CDR1 and CDR2: GTSNPN, SVGIG (reference sequence). The CDR3 spells CAWSPKGVSYEQYF. CDR3 nucleotide sequence: TGTGCCTGGAGTCCCAAAGGGGTTTCCTACGAGCAGTACTTC. Together with reference TRBV30 and TRBJ2-7, the CDR3 gives the full variable domain: SQTIHQWPATLVQPVGSPLSLECTVEGTSNPNLYWYRQAAGRGLQLLFYSVGIGQISSEVPQNLSASRPQDRQFILSSKKLLLSDSGFYLCAWSPKGVSYEQYFGPGTRLTVT.

The chain uses TRBV13 and TRBJ1-3; 10 nucleotides match TRBD1. V lost 8 bases and J lost 2; bases outside the gene matches: 9. The CDR3 runs to 16 residues. The germline V gene encodes CDR1 PRHDT and CDR2 FYEKMQ (reference sequence). The CDR3 nucleotides read TGTGCCAGCGCGACAGGGGGCATCTTGGCTGGAAACACCATATATTTT. Translation: CASATGGILAGNTIYF. Combining the CDR3 with reference TRBV13 and TRBJ1-3 gives the whole variable domain AAGVIQSPRHLIKEKRETATLKCYPIPRHDTVYWYQQGPGQDPQFLISFYEKMQSDKGSIPDRFSAQQFSDYHSELNMSSLELGDSALYFCASATGGILAGNTIYFGEGSWLTVV.

V usage is TRBV6-5 and J usage is TRBJ2-7, with D possibly matching TRBD2 (6 bases). The germline V and J ends were trimmed by 2 bases and 2 bases, with 13 bases remaining between them. Germline-derived CDR1 and CDR2 are MNHEY and SVGAGI. This CDR3 has 15 amino acids. CDR3 sequence reads: CASSYIMGGAYEQYF. The DNA for the CDR3 is TGTGCCAGCAGTTACATTATGGGGGGAGCCTACGAGCAGTACTTC.

The chain has TRBV27 and TRBJ1-6; TRBD1 agrees at 9 bases. Trimming cost V 6 bases and J 8 bases; bases outside gene matches: 2. Germline values: CDR1 MNHEY, CDR2 SMNVEV (reference sequence). The CDR3 runs 13 residues. CDR3 sequence: CASRQGAHSPLHF. CDR3 nucleotides: TGTGCCAGCAGACAGGGGGCCCATTCACCCCTCCACTTT.

The chain combines TRBV12-3 or TRBV12-4 with TRBJ2-7; 7 bases are shared with TRBD1. The CDR3 covers 12 residues. With V trimmed by 6 bases and J by 6 bases, 5 bases remained unmatched. The CDR3 is CASSLQGSEQYF. The CDR3 nucleotides read TGTGCCAGCAGCCTACAGGGGAGCGAGCAGTACTTC.

J is TRBJ2-7 and V is TRBV11-2; D is uncertain. Germline CDR1 reads SGHAT; CDR2 reads FQNNGV. Trimming took 1 base from V and 2 from J, leaving 6 bases between them. This CDR3 contains 13 residues. CDR3 sequence reads: CASSLAGPYEQYF. The CDR3 DNA sequence: TGTGCCAGCAGCTTAGCTGGGCCCTACGAGCAGTACTTC.

The V call is TRBV3-1 (or the pseudogene TRBV3-2), the J call TRBJ2-5; possibly TRBD1 for D (5 bases). This CDR3 spans 14 amino acids. Trimming took 2 bases from V and 5 from J, leaving 12 bases between them. The germline CDR1 and CDR2 sequences are LGHDT and YNNKEL (reference sequence). CDR3 region: CASSQSPNRETQYF. CDR3 coding DNA: TGTGCCAGCAGCCAATCCCCCAACAGGGAGACCCAGTACTTC.

This clone was observed a single time. The CDR3 DNA reads as TGTGCCAGCAGCCGCAACAGGGGAGCCCAAGCTTTCTTT. This codes for CASSRNRGAQAFF. The chain is built from TRBV11-2 and TRBJ1-1; 7 nucleotides match TRBD1. The CDR3 spans 13 residues. Germline V gene sequence: CDR1 SGHAT, CDR2 FQNNGV. V shed 5 bases and J 9 bases; nucleotides not matched to a gene: 9.

The genes are TRBV6-5 and TRBJ2-3; no definite D call. The V end lost 6 bases, the J end lost 4 bases, and 14 bases lay between the germline ends. The length of the CDR3 is 14 residues. CDR1 is MNHEY and CDR2 is SVGAGI in the germline V gene. The CDR3 sequence is CASRRVTGADTQYF. As DNA, the CDR3 is TGTGCCAGCAGACGGGTAACCGGTGCAGATACGCAGTATTTT.

This chain connects TRBV6-5 to TRBJ1-4; possibly TRBD1 for D (5 bases). Germline V gene lookup returns CDR1 MNHEY and CDR2 SVGAGI. With 6 bases removed from V and 7 bases from J, the gap between germline ends came to 9 bases. CDR3 length equals 12 residues. The CDR3 DNA reads TGTGCCAGCAGGGGGCGAGGTGAAAAACTGTTTTTT. The encoded protein is CASRGRGEKLFF.

In this sample, this clone turned up a few times. This sequence joins TRBV2 and TRBJ1-5; tentatively, D is TRBD1 (6 bases). The CDR3 sequence is 14 residues long. CDR1 and CDR2 from the germline V gene are SNHLY and FYNNEI. V lost 3 bases, J lost 5 bases, and 11 bases lay in between. The DNA of the CDR3 is TGTGCCAGCAGTGAGGCCCGACAGGATCAGCCCCAGCATTTT. This gives the protein CASSEARQDQPQHF.

This clone has just a few counts. J is TRBJ1-5 and V is TRBV27; perhaps TRBD1 as D (6 bases). The CDR3 extends over 13 amino acids. The germline V gene encodes CDR1 MNHEY and CDR2 SMNVEV (reference sequence). The V gene lost 6 bases and the J gene lost 7 bases, with 13 bases spanning the gap. The CDR3, as DNA: TGTGCCAGCAGCAACAGGGTCGACCAGCCCCAGCATTTT. Its translation: CASSNRVDQPQHF.

The rearrangement joins TRBV4-1 to TRBJ2-1; D is unresolved. Trimming pared 0 bases from V and 8 bases from J, leaving 11 bases between. Germline lookup yields CDR1 MGHRA and CDR2 YSYEKL. This CDR3 region has 14 residues. The CDR3 DNA follows: TGCGCCAGCAGCCAAGATAACCAGGTCGATGAGCAGTTCTTC. This codes for CASSQDNQVDEQFF.

V usage is TRBV5-1 and J usage is TRBJ2-5; tentatively, D is TRBD2 (6 bases). Trimming cost V 0 bases and J 6 bases, with 15 bases left between them. Per germline, CDR1 SGHRS and CDR2 YFSETQ. This CDR3 has 15 residues. CDR3 protein: CASSLDSGEMKTQYF. CDR3 in DNA: TGCGCCAGCAGCTTGGATAGCGGTGAGATGAAGACCCAGTACTTC. The whole variable domain, remainder taken from reference TRBV5-1 and TRBJ2-5, is KAGVTQTPRYLIKTRGQQVTLSCSPISGHRSVSWYQQTPGQGLQFLFEYFSETQRNKGNFPGRFSGRQFSNSRSEMNVSTLELGDSALYLCASSLDSGEMKTQYFGPGTRLLVL.

This sequence joins TRBV3-1 (or the pseudogene TRBV3-2) and TRBJ1-2, with 7 bases aligning to TRBD1. Germline V gene lookup returns CDR1 LGHDT and CDR2 YNNKEL (reference sequence). The CDR3 spans 12 residues. V dropped 4 bases and J dropped 6; count of bases not matched to a gene: 2. The CDR3 region is CASSLTGDGYTF. The CDR3 bases are TGTGCCAGCAGCCTTACAGGGGATGGCTACACCTTC.

V and J are TRBV19 and TRBJ1-2; TRBD1 agrees at 7 bases. Germline V CDR1 and CDR2: LNHDA, SQIVND (reference sequence). Losses at the gene ends were 1 base for V and 5 bases for J; bases not matched to a gene: 7. This CDR3 is built from 15 residues. The CDR3 DNA reads as TGTGCCAGTAGTATAGGACAGGGCGGGACGTATGGCTACACCTTC. Encoded protein: CASSIGQGGTYGYTF.

The chain recombines TRBV3-1 (or the pseudogene TRBV3-2) with TRBJ1-3; D call uncertain. CDR1 and CDR2 (germline): LGHDT, YNNKEL (reference sequence). Trimming removed 3 bases at V and 8 bases at J, with 5 bases between. CDR3 size: 11 residues. The CDR3 loop is CASSQSDTIYF. CDR3 sequence (DNA): TGTGCCAGCAGCCAGAGCGACACCATATATTTT.

This sequence joins TRBV7-3 and TRBJ1-2; the match to TRBD1 covers 8 bases. CDR1 is SGHTA and CDR2 is FQGTGA in the germline V gene. The CDR3 length is 16 residues. J gave up 0 bases and V 3 bases, and 6 bases lay outside the gene matches. The CDR3 DNA reads TGTGCCAGCAGCTTTACTGGACAGGGCTCTAACTATGGCTACACCTTC. It yields the protein CASSFTGQGSNYGYTF.

Only one count was recorded for this clone. V gene TRBV12-5 combines with J gene TRBJ1-2; the D gene is possibly TRBD1 (5 bases). With 7 bases removed from V and 4 bases from J, the gap between germline ends came to 10 bases. The CDR3 consists of 12 residues. Germline CDR1 LGHNT, CDR2 FRNRAP. The CDR3 region has the DNA TGTGCTAGTGCGGGGGACTTCTATGGCTACACCTTC. Protein: CASAGDFYGYTF.

This rearrangement joins TRBV29-1 to TRBJ2-5, with a weak D call TRBD2 (7 bases). The V end was cut by 6 bases, the J end by 5 bases, with 25 bases between. The CDR3 is made up of 16 amino acids. Germline CDR1 SQVTM, CDR2 ANQGSEA. CDR3 DNA sequence: TGCAGCGTCCCTACACCAGTCCCGGGGGGCCGGGAGACCCAGTACTTC. Protein product: CSVPTPVPGGRETQYF. The complete variable domain, with remaining parts taken from reference TRBV29-1 and TRBJ2-5, reads SAVISQKPSRDICQRGTSLTIQCQVDSQVTMMFWYRQQPGQSLTLIATANQGSEATYESGFVIDKFPISRPNLTFSTLTVSNMSPEDSSIYLCSVPTPVPGGRETQYFGPGTRLLVL.

The V call is TRBV3-1 (or the pseudogene TRBV3-2), the J call TRBJ1-4, with no clear D. The germline V gene encodes CDR1 LGHDT and CDR2 YNNKEL (reference sequence). The CDR3 extends over 14 amino acids. V was trimmed by 0 bases and J by 5 bases, leaving 7 bases between them. The CDR3 DNA reads as TGTGCCAGCAGCCAAGATTACCTAAATGAAAAACTGTTTTTT. The encoded protein is CASSQDYLNEKLFF.

The DNA of the CDR3 is TGTGCCAGCAGTGAAGTCCGGGGAGTGAATGAGCAGTTCTTC. As protein: CASSEVRGVNEQFF. The V and J genes are TRBV2 and TRBJ2-1, with D possibly TRBD2 on 5 matching bases. CDR3 length: 14 amino acids. With 1 base removed from V and 7 bases from J, the gap between germline ends came to 11 bases. CDR1 is SNHLY, CDR2 FYNNEI, per germline.

The chain has TRBV10-3 and TRBJ1-4; D is unresolved. Germline CDR1 is ENHRY and CDR2 is SYGVKD. Trimming took 2 bases from V and 7 from J, leaving 8 bases between them. CDR3 length: 13 residues. The CDR3 DNA follows: TGTGCCATCAGTGAGCGGGTGGGTGAAAAACTGTTTTTT. This translates into CAISERVGEKLFF.

The chain has TRBV5-4 and TRBJ2-3; 7 bases align to TRBD1. V dropped 4 bases and J dropped 3; count of bases not matched to a gene: 8. This CDR3 has 15 amino acids. CDR1 is SGHNT, CDR2 YYREEE, per germline (reference sequence). In nucleotides, the CDR3 is TGTGCCAGCAGCAGGGGGACAGCCAGTACAGATACGCAGTATTTT. Translation gives CASSRGTASTDTQYF.